This T cell receptor (beta chain) emerged from a study of blood T cell repertoires in COVID-19. The authors' processing: Counts of nucleated cells, estimated from reference gene primer amplification, were obtained. The assay was immunoSEQ multiplex PCR, and TCRdb's table has in-frame clones only and misses some. V, J and clone size are those of that table, while D and trimming were read from the DNA. The sample records approximately 120,000 clones, less than 90% being singletons. Sequenced input: peripheral blood. The source of this sequence is a woman aged 60-75 years with acute or convalescent COVID-19.

The CDR3 loop is CASSHPRDRVYYEQYF. The CDR3 DNA reads TGTGCCAGCAGCCACCCCCGGGACAGGGTGTATTACGAGCAGTACTTC. The chain employs TRBV7-9 and TRBJ2-7; 9 nucleotides match TRBD1. CDR3 length: 16 amino acids. The V segment lost 5 bases and the J segment 4 bases; nucleotides outside the gene matches: 12. Germline CDR1 and CDR2: SEHNR and FQNEAQ (reference sequence).